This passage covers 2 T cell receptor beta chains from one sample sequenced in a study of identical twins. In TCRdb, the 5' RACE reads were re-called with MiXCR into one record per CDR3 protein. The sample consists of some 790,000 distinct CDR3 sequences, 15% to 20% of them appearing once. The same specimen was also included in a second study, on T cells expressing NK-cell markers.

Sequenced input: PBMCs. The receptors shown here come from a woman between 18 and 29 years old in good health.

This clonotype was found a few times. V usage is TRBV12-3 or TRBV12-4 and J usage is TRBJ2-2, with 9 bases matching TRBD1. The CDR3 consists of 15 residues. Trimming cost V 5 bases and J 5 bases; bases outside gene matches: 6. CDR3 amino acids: CASSAGTGRTGELFF. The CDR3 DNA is TGTGCCAGCAGTGCCGGGACAGGGCGAACCGGGGAGCTGTTTTTT.

The CDR3: CASSLSPTGSGANVLTF. For the CDR3, the DNA is TGTGCCAGCAGCTTGAGCCCAACAGGGTCTGGGGCCAACGTCCTGACTTTC. The rearrangement uses TRBV7-2 and TRBJ2-6, with a weak D call TRBD1 (6 bases). The CDR3 loop spans 17 amino acids. Germline V lookup: CDR1 SGHTA, CDR2 FQGNSA. Trimming pared 3 bases from V and 1 base from J, leaving 13 bases between. The whole variable domain, filled in from reference TRBV7-2 and TRBJ2-6, reads GAGVSQSPSNKVTEKGKDVELRCDPISGHTALYWYRQSLGQGLEFLIYFQGNSAPDKSGLPSDRFSAERTGGSVSTLTIQRTQQEDSAVYLCASSLSPTGSGANVLTFGAGSRLTVL.